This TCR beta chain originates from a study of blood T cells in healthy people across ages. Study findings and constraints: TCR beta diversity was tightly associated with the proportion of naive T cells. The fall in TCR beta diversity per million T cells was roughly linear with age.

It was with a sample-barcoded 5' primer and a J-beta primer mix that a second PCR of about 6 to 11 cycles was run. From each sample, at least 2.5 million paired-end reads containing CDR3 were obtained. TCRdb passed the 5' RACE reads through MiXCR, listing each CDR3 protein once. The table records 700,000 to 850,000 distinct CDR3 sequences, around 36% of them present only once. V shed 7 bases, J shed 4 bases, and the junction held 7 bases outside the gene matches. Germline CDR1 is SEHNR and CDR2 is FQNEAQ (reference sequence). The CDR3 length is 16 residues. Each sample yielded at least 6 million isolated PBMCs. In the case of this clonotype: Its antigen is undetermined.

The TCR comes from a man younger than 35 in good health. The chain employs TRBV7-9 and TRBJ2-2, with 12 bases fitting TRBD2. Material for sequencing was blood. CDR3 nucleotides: TGTGCCAGCAACAAGCGACTAGCGGGAGTCACCGGGGAGCTGTTTTTT. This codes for CASNKRLAGVTGELFF.